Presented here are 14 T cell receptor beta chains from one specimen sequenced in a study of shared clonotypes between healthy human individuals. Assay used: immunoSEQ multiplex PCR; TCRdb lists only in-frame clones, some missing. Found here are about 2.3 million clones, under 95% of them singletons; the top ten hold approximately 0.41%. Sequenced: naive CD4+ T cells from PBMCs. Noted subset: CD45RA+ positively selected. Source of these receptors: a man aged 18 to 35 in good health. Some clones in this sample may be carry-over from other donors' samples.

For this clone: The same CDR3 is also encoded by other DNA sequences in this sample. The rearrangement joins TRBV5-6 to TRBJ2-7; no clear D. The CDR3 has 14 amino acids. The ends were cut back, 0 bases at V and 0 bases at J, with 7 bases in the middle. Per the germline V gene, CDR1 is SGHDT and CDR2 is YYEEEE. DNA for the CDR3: TGTGCCAGCAGCTTGGGGGCTTACTCCTACGAGCAGTACTTC. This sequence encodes CASSLGAYSYEQYF. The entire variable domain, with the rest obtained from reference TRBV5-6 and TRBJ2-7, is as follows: DAGVTQSPTHLIKTRGQQVTLRCSPKSGHDTVSWYQQALGQGPQFIFQYYEEEERQRGNFPDRFSGHQFPNYSSELNVNALLLGDSALYLCASSLGAYSYEQYFGPGTRLTVT.

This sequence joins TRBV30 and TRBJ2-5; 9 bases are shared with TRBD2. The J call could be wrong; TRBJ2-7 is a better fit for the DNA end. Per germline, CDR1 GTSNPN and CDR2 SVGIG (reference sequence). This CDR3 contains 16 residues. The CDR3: CAWGSGTSRSSYEQYF. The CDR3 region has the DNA TGTGCCTGGGGATCCGGGACTAGCCGGAGCTCCTACGAGCAGTACTTC.

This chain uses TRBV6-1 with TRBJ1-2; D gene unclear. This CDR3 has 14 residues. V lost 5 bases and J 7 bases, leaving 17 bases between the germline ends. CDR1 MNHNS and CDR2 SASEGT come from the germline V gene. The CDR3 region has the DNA TGTGCCAGCAGTTTCCAAGTAGCAGTGAGTGGCTACACCTTC. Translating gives CASSFQVAVSGYTF.

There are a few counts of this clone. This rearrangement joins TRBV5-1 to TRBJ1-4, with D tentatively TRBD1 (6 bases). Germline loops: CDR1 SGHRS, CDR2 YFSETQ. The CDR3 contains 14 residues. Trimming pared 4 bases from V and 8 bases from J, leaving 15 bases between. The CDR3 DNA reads TGCGCCAGCAGCCCAGGAGGGGGGGACGAAAAACTGTTTTTT. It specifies CASSPGGGDEKLFF.

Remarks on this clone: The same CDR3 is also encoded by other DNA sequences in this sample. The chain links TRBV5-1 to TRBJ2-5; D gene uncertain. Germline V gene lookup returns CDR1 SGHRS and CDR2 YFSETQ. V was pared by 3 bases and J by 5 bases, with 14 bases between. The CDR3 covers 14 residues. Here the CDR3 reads CASSSGPDRETQYF. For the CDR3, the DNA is TGCGCCAGCAGCTCCGGACCTGATCGGGAGACCCAGTACTTC.

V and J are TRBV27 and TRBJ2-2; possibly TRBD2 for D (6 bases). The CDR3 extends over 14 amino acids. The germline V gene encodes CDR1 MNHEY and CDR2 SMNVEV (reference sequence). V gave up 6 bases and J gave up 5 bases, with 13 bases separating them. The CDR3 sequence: CASRWRGGTGELFF. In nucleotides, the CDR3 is TGTGCCAGCAGGTGGAGGGGCGGGACCGGGGAGCTGTTTTTT.

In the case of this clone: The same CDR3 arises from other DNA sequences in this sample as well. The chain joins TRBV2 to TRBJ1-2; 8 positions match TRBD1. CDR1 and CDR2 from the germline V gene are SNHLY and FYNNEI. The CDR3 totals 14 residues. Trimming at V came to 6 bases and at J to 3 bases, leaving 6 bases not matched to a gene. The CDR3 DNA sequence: TGTGCCAGCAGGGGCGGACAGGGAGACTATGGCTACACCTTC. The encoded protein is CASRGGQGDYGYTF. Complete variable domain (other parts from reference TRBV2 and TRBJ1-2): EPEVTQTPSHQVTQMGQEVILRCVPISNHLYFYWYRQILGQKVEFLVSFYNNEISEKSEIFDDQFSVERPDGSNFTLKIRSTKLEDSAMYFCASRGGQGDYGYTFGSGTRLTVV.

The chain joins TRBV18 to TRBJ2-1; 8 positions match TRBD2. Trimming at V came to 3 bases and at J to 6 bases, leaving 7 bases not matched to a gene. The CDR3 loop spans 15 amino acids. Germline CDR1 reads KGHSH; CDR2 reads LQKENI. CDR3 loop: CASSPIAGTSNEQFF. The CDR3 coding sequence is TGTGCCAGCTCACCTATAGCGGGAACCTCCAATGAGCAGTTCTTC.

The CDR3 here is CASSLGGASGNLYEQYF. CDR3 DNA: TGTGCCAGCAGCTTAGGGGGAGCTAGCGGAAACCTTTACGAGCAGTACTTC. The chain has TRBV7-2 and TRBJ2-7; TRBD2 agrees at 7 bases. The V gene end was trimmed by 1 base and the J gene end by 4 bases; junction bases not matched to a gene: 13. This CDR3 contains 17 residues. Germline CDR1 reads SGHTA; CDR2 reads FQGNSA.

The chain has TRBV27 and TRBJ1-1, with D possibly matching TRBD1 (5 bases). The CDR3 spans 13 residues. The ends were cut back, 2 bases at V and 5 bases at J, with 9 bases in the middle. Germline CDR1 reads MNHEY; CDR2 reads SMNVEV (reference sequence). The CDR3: CASSLGGWTEAFF. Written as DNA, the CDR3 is TGTGCCAGCAGTTTAGGGGGGTGGACTGAAGCTTTCTTT.

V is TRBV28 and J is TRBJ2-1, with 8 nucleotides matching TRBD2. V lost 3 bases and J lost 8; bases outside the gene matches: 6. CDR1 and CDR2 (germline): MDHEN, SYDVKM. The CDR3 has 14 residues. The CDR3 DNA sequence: TGTGCCAGCAGTTTGAGTCAGACTAGCGATGAGCAGTTCTTC. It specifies CASSLSQTSDEQFF.

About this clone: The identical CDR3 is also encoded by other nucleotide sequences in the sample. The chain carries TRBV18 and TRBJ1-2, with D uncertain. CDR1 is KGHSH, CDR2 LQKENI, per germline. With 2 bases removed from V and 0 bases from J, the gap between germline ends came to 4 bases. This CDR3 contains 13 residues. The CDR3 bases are TGTGCCAGCTCACCAGCGGCTAACTATGGCTACACCTTC. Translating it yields CASSPAANYGYTF.

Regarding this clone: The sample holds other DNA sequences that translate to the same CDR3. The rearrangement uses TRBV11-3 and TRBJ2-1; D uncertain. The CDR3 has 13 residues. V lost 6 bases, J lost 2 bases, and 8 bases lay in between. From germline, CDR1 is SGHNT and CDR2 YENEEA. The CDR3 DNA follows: TGTGCCAGCAGTTCCGGACCCTACAATGAGCAGTTCTTC. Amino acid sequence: CASSSGPYNEQFF. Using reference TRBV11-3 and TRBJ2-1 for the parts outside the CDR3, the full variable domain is EAGVVQSPRYKIIEKKQPVAFWCNPISGHNTLYWYLQNLGQGPELLIRYENEEAVDDSQLPKDRFSAERLKGVDSTLKIQPAELGDSAVYLCASSSGPYNEQFFGPGTRLTVL.

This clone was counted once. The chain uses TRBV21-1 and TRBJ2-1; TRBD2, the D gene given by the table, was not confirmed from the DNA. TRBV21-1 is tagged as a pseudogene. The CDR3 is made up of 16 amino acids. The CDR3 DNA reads TGTGCCAGCAGCATGGGGGAGGCTAGCCAGGACAATGAGCAGTTCTTC. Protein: CASSMGEASQDNEQFF.